What follows are 21 T cell receptor beta chains derived from one specimen sequenced in a study of blood T cell repertoires in COVID-19. TCRdb keeps only in-frame clones here, not all; method: immunoSEQ multiplex PCR. The data contain roughly 290,000 clones, 84% of them singletons. The sample was peripheral blood. The receptors shown here come from a person aged 70 to 79 with COVID-19, enrolled during active disease.

The chain joins TRBV6-6 to TRBJ2-3; a weak D match, TRBD2 (6 bases). The germline V and J ends were trimmed by 6 bases and 0 bases, with 16 bases remaining between them. This CDR3 comprises 16 residues. Germline CDR1 reads MNHNY; CDR2 reads SVGAGI (reference sequence). The CDR3 loop is CASRGGRKVSTDTQYF. The CDR3 coding sequence is TGTGCCAGCAGGGGAGGACGGAAGGTTAGCACAGATACGCAGTATTTT.

The chain employs TRBV28 and TRBJ1-2, with 11 nucleotides matching TRBD1. In germline, CDR1 is MDHEN, CDR2 SYDVKM. The V gene end was trimmed by 4 bases and the J gene end by 8 bases; junction bases not matched to a gene: 15. There are 17 residues in the CDR3. Written as DNA, the CDR3 is TGTGCCAGCAGTTCTGGACAGGGGGCGCATATACGTTACGGCTACACCTTC. This sequence encodes CASSSGQGAHIRYGYTF.

The chain is built from TRBV28 and TRBJ1-2; D is unclear. The length of the CDR3 is 12 residues. Trimming shortened V by 3 bases and J by 2 bases, and 4 bases separated the two germline ends. CDR1 and CDR2 from the germline V gene are MDHEN and SYDVKM. The DNA for the CDR3 is TGTGCCAGCAGTTTGGCCAACTATGGCTACACCTTC. Residues: CASSLANYGYTF.

On this clone: Other DNA sequences from this sample encode an identical CDR3 as well. The genes are TRBV7-2 and TRBJ1-2; D is ambiguous. This CDR3 region has 11 residues. CDR1 SGHTA and CDR2 FQGNSA come from the germline V gene. V shed 1 base and J shed 7 bases, with 4 bases lying between them. The CDR3 nucleotides are TGTGCCAGCAGCTTAGGAGGTGGCTACACCTTC. It yields the protein CASSLGGGYTF.

The CDR3 coding sequence is TGTGCCAGCAGCCCGGGGGAGACCCAGTACTTC. Translated: CASSPGETQYF. The chain employs TRBV11-2 and TRBJ2-5; D perhaps matches TRBD2 (5 bases). Germline V gene sequence: CDR1 SGHAT, CDR2 FQNNGV. The V gene lost 5 bases and the J gene lost 5 bases, with 6 bases spanning the gap. The length of the CDR3 is 11 residues.

V gene TRBV9 combines with J gene TRBJ2-1, with 11 bases matching TRBD2. This CDR3 comprises 11 residues. Germline trimming cut 10 bases from V and 6 bases from J; bases unmatched to any gene: 0. Germline CDR1 is SGDLS and CDR2 is YYNGEE. CDR3 protein: CALAGGNEQFF. DNA of the CDR3: TGTGCCCTAGCGGGGGGCAATGAGCAGTTCTTC.

This chain links TRBV5-4 with TRBJ1-3, with unresolved D. V shed 4 bases and J shed 0 bases, with 11 bases lying between them. The CDR3 is 15 amino acids. The V gene's germline CDR1 is SGHNT and CDR2 YYREEE (reference sequence). The CDR3 spells CASSPDSNSGNTIYF. CDR3 DNA sequence: TGTGCCAGCAGCCCGGACTCAAACTCTGGAAACACCATATATTTT.

This chain joins TRBV27 and TRBJ2-1, with D maybe TRBD1 (6 bases). Germline CDR1 MNHEY, CDR2 SMNVEV (reference sequence). Between the trimmed V and J ends, which lost 10 bases and 3 bases, there was a span of 13 bases. CDR3 length equals 13 residues. Written as DNA, the CDR3 is TGTGCCACTCGGGACACCCACTACAATGAGCAGTTCTTC. Its protein product is CATRDTHYNEQFF.

The V call is TRBV19, the J call TRBJ2-1; D is ambiguous. Trimming removed 10 bases at V and 12 bases at J, with 16 bases between. Germline-derived CDR1 and CDR2 are LNHDA and SQIVND (reference sequence). This CDR3 has 11 amino acids. The CDR3 reads CATTEVNRQFF. The CDR3 nucleotides read TGTGCCACCACCGAGGTGAATAGGCAGTTCTTC.

This chain joins TRBV25-1 and TRBJ1-2, with 8 bases that match TRBD1. There are 13 residues in the CDR3. Unmatched junction bases numbered 3, after V lost 4 bases and J lost 5 bases. Germline-derived CDR1 and CDR2 are MGHDK and SYGVNS. CDR3 loop: CASSATGEYGYTF. The CDR3 DNA reads as TGTGCCAGCAGTGCGACAGGGGAATATGGCTACACCTTC.

The chain uses TRBV7-2 and TRBJ1-4; weak D call: TRBD1 (5 bases). Germline CDR1 and CDR2: SGHTA and FQGNSA. The CDR3 loop spans 15 amino acids. V lost 3 bases, J lost 1 base, and 9 bases lay in between. The CDR3 DNA sequence: TGTGCCAGCAGCTTGCAGGGTGAAACTAATGAAAAACTGTTTTTT. It codes for CASSLQGETNEKLFF.

The sample holds one count of this clone. The CDR3, as DNA: TGTGCCAGCGGGTTGACCGGGGGCTACACCTTC. Translation: CASGLTGGYTF. V and J are TRBV28 and TRBJ1-2; D call uncertain. V was trimmed by 8 bases and J by 8 bases, leaving 12 bases between them. From germline, CDR1 is MDHEN and CDR2 SYDVKM. This CDR3 has 11 amino acids.

This rearrangement joins TRBV6-6 to TRBJ2-6, with 7 bases identical to TRBD1. V gave up 5 bases and J gave up 2 bases; unmatched junction bases: 18. This CDR3 has 20 residues. CDR1 and CDR2 (germline): MNHNY, SVGAGI (reference sequence). This CDR3 reads CASSPRNPGQEGPGANVLTF. In DNA, the CDR3 is TGTGCCAGCAGTCCCAGAAATCCCGGACAGGAAGGCCCTGGGGCCAACGTCCTGACTTTC.

This chain uses TRBV20-1 with TRBJ2-7, with no clear D. CDR1 DFQATT and CDR2 SNEGSKA come from the germline V gene (reference sequence). CDR3 length equals 15 residues. V dropped 3 bases and J dropped 2 bases, with 17 bases sitting between them. CDR3 in amino acids: CSASVQRLYPYEQYF. In nucleotides, the CDR3 is TGCAGTGCTAGTGTGCAGCGATTGTACCCCTACGAGCAGTACTTC.

This sequence joins TRBV28 and TRBJ2-7, with TRBD1 matching 9 bases. This CDR3 is 11 amino acids long. Losses at the gene ends were 7 bases for V and 7 bases for J; bases not matched to a gene: 2. Looked up from germline, CDR1 is MDHEN and CDR2 is SYDVKM. The CDR3 sequence: CASMDRGEQYF. CDR3 sequence (DNA): TGTGCCAGCATGGACAGGGGTGAGCAGTACTTC.

The chain recombines TRBV7-2 with TRBJ1-4; the D gene is possibly TRBD1 (6 bases). The CDR3 is 15 residues long. V shed 5 bases and J shed 3 bases, with 13 bases lying between them. Germline V gene data show CDR1 as SGHTA and CDR2 as FQGNSA. CDR3 amino acids: CASSALGHSNEKLFF. CDR3 DNA: TGTGCCAGCAGCGCCTTGGGACATTCTAATGAAAAACTGTTTTTT. Drawing the rest from reference TRBV7-2 and TRBJ1-4, the complete variable domain is GAGVSQSPSNKVTEKGKDVELRCDPISGHTALYWYRQSLGQGLEFLIYFQGNSAPDKSGLPSDRFSAERTGGSVSTLTIQRTQQEDSAVYLCASSALGHSNEKLFFGSGTQLSVL.

This clone turned up a few times. This chain links TRBV2 with TRBJ2-5; weak D call: TRBD2 (6 bases). Germline V CDR1 and CDR2: SNHLY, FYNNEI. Trimming shortened V by 2 bases and J by 1 base, and 11 bases separated the two germline ends. This CDR3 contains 15 residues. This chain's CDR3 is CASSEMVGGQETQYF. The DNA of the CDR3 is TGTGCCAGCAGTGAAATGGTCGGGGGCCAAGAGACCCAGTACTTC.

The rearrangement links TRBV7-9 to TRBJ2-1; D uncertain. V lost 4 bases, J lost 6 bases, and 19 bases lay in between. This CDR3 spans 16 amino acids. The germline gives CDR1 SEHNR, CDR2 FQNEAQ (reference sequence). CDR3 DNA: TGTGCCAGCAGCTCCCAAGGCAGGTTGTTTTTCAATGAGCAGTTCTTC. Translated, it gives CASSSQGRLFFNEQFF.

CDR3 region: CASSLFPGIYEQYF. The CDR3 region has the DNA TGTGCCAGCAGTTTATTCCCAGGGATATACGAGCAGTACTTC. The chain uses TRBV27 and TRBJ2-7; perhaps TRBD1 as D (5 bases). This CDR3 region has 14 residues. V was pared by 1 base and J by 4 bases, with 11 bases between. CDR1 is MNHEY and CDR2 is SMNVEV in the germline V gene (reference sequence).

Only a few counts were recorded for this clone. The chain links TRBV5-1 to TRBJ2-5; 9 bases line up with TRBD1. CDR1 is SGHRS, CDR2 YFSETQ, per germline. Losses at the gene ends were 3 bases for V and 5 bases for J; bases not matched to a gene: 8. The CDR3 consists of 15 residues. The CDR3 loop reads CASSSPGQGGETQYF. DNA of the CDR3: TGCGCCAGCAGCTCTCCGGGACAGGGAGGGGAGACCCAGTACTTC.

This clone has only one observation. V and J are TRBV4-1 and TRBJ2-7; 12 nucleotides align to TRBD2. J gave up 4 bases and V 1 base, and 2 bases lay outside the gene matches. This CDR3 is 15 amino acids long. Germline loops: CDR1 MGHRA, CDR2 YSYEKL. The CDR3 loop is CASSQVLAGGYEQYF. CDR3 bases: TGCGCCAGCAGCCAAGTACTAGCGGGAGGATACGAGCAGTACTTC.